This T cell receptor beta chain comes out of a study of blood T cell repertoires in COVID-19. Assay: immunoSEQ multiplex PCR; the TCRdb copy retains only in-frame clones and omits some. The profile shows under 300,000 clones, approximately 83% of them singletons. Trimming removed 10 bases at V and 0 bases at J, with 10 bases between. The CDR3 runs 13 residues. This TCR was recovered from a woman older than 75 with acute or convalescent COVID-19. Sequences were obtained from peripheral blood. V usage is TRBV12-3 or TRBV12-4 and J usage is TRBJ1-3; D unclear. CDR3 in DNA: TGTGCCACTAATCCCTCCTCTGGAAACACCATATATTTT. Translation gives CATNPSSGNTIYF.